The following is a T cell receptor beta chain sequence with its context. The antigen is not known. The data originate from a study of cytomegalovirus exposure and HLA in healthy donors. There were likely unrecorded immune exposures, though donors were nominally healthy when sampled. V lost 3 bases and J lost 7; bases outside the gene matches: 6. From germline, CDR1 is PRHDT and CDR2 FYEKMQ (reference sequence). The CDR3 is 14 residues long. The primer mix had 60 Vbeta and 13 Jbeta primers. Clones were sequenced by immunoSEQ multiplex PCR, and TCRdb holds only the in-frame ones, with some missing. This table holds 99,000 or so clones, more than 80% found once. Study outcomes and limitations: The CMV antigen specificity of a few CMV-associated chains was confirmed through in vitro analysis. Rarity marked most TCR sequences, yet some public TCRs occurred in many donors. Presence/absence analyses supposed approximately even sequencing depth among donors.

The TCR sequence derives from a man younger than 35 in good health and CMV-seronegative. Material: PBMCs. The chain is built from TRBV13 and TRBJ2-1; 7 bases agree with TRBD1. The CDR3 DNA is TGTGCCAGCAGCTTGAACACAGGGGTAAATGAGCAGTTCTTC. This gives the protein CASSLNTGVNEQFF.